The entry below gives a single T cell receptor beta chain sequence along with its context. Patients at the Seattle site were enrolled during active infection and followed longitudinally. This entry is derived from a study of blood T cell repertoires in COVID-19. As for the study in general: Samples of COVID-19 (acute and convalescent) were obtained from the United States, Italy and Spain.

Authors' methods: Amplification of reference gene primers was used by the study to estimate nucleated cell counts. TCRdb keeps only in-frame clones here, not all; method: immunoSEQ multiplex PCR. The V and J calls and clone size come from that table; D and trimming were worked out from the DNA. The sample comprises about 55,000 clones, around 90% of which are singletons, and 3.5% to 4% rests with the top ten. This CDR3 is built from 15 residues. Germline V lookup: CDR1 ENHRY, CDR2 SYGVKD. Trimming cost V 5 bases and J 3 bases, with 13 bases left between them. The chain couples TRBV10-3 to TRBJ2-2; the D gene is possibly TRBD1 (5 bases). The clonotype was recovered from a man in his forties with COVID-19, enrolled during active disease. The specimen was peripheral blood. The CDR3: CAISYQGTDTGELFF. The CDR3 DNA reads TGTGCCATCAGTTACCAGGGTACGGACACCGGGGAGCTGTTTTTT.